The 26 T cell receptor beta chains presented below share a single source sample, sequenced in a study of PD-L1 blockade in urothelial cancer. The assay was immunoSEQ multiplex PCR, and TCRdb's table has in-frame clones only and misses some. The table has tens of thousands of clones, about nine tenths seen once. Time point specified: pretreatment peripheral blood. The sample here was PBMCs, taken around atezolizumab (anti-PD-L1) treatment. All receptors derive from a man aged 65 to 79 with urothelial cancer.

The chain uses TRBV5-1 and TRBJ2-3; 15 positions match TRBD2. The V segment lost 3 bases and the J segment 2 bases; nucleotides outside the gene matches: 10. This CDR3 is 19 amino acids long. Germline assignment: CDR1 SGHRS and CDR2 YFSETQ. As DNA, the CDR3 is TGCGCCAGCAGCTCCTCCGGGACTAGCGGGAGGTCGATCACAGATACGCAGTATTTT. Its translation: CASSSSGTSGRSITDTQYF. Variable domain in full (rest from reference TRBV5-1 and TRBJ2-3): KAGVTQTPRYLIKTRGQQVTLSCSPISGHRSVSWYQQTPGQGLQFLFEYFSETQRNKGNFPGRFSGRQFSNSRSEMNVSTLELGDSALYLCASSSSGTSGRSITDTQYFGPGTRLTVL.

This sequence joins TRBV15 and TRBJ1-5, with D unclear. Germline V gene data show CDR1 as LNHNV and CDR2 as YYDKDF (reference sequence). Deletions cut 0 bases from V and 0 bases from J, with 3 bases between. The CDR3 length is 14 residues. The CDR3 nucleotides read TGTGCCACCAGCAGAGAGGCTAGCAATCAGCCCCAGCATTTT. Encoded protein: CATSREASNQPQHF.

The rearrangement uses TRBV6-1 and TRBJ2-7; TRBD2 matches 8 bases. V lost 5 bases and J lost 0; bases outside the gene matches: 6. There are 15 residues in the CDR3. The V gene's germline CDR1 is MNHNS and CDR2 SASEGT. The CDR3 loop reads CASSSLSGSSYEQYF. As DNA, the CDR3 is TGTGCCAGCAGTTCCTTAAGCGGGAGCTCCTACGAGCAGTACTTC.

The J gene is TRBJ2-5, the V gene TRBV10-3, with 8 nucleotides matching TRBD2. In germline, CDR1 is ENHRY, CDR2 SYGVKD. CDR3 size: 14 residues. Germline trimming cut 2 bases from V and 5 bases from J; bases unmatched to any gene: 4. The CDR3 DNA sequence: TGTGCCATCAGTGAGGGACTAGCTTTCGAGACCCAGTACTTC. This sequence encodes CAISEGLAFETQYF.

The chain recombines TRBV9 with TRBJ1-4, with 7 bases that match TRBD1. Germline V gene sequence: CDR1 SGDLS, CDR2 YYNGEE. Trimming cost V 3 bases and J 5 bases; bases outside gene matches: 10. This CDR3 spans 16 amino acids. CDR3 residues: CASSATNRGRNEKLFF. CDR3 in DNA: TGTGCCAGCAGCGCGACCAACAGGGGACGAAATGAAAAACTGTTTTTT.

The CDR3 nucleotides are TGTGCCACCAGCGCCGCCCGGTACCAAGAGACCCAGTACTTC. It yields the protein CATSAARYQETQYF. The chain has TRBV15 and TRBJ2-5; no clear D. The CDR3 covers 14 residues. Germline V gene lookup returns CDR1 LNHNV and CDR2 YYDKDF (reference sequence). V lost 5 bases, J lost 0 bases, and 10 bases lay in between.

The chain uses TRBV7-2 and TRBJ2-1; D perhaps matches TRBD1 (5 bases). V was shortened by 1 base and J by 2 bases, with 12 bases between the two germline ends. There are 16 residues in the CDR3. Germline CDR1 reads SGHTA; CDR2 reads FQGNSA. The CDR3 loop is CASSLGGRSPYNEQFF. The CDR3 DNA reads TGTGCCAGCAGCTTAGGGGGCCGGTCGCCCTACAATGAGCAGTTCTTC.

CDR3 sequence: CAWSAGVGTWGTQYF. As DNA, the CDR3 is TGTGCCTGGAGTGCGGGGGTAGGGACTTGGGGGACCCAGTACTTC. This rearrangement joins TRBV30 to TRBJ2-5, with TRBD2 as a possible D gene (6 bases). Germline V CDR1 and CDR2: GTSNPN, SVGIG (reference sequence). The CDR3 consists of 15 residues. Trimming left V 1 base short and J 7 bases short, with 19 bases between. Using reference TRBV30 and TRBJ2-5 for the parts outside the CDR3, the full variable domain is SQTIHQWPATLVQPVGSPLSLECTVEGTSNPNLYWYRQAAGRGLQLLFYSVGIGQISSEVPQNLSASRPQDRQFILSSKKLLLSDSGFYLCAWSAGVGTWGTQYFGPGTRLLVL.

This rearrangement joins TRBV19 to TRBJ2-2, with 12 bases that match TRBD2. The CDR3 is 15 residues long. Germline V gene lookup returns CDR1 LNHDA and CDR2 SQIVND (reference sequence). J lost 6 bases, V lost 9 bases, and 8 bases had no gene match. CDR3 nucleotides: TGTGCCAGCAGAAGACTAGCGGGAGATTCCGGGGAGCTGTTTTTT. Translating it yields CASRRLAGDSGELFF.

V and J are TRBV6-1 and TRBJ2-5, with D possibly TRBD1 on 5 matching bases. The CDR3 totals 15 residues. V was cut by 4 bases and J by 4 bases, with 16 bases left in between. The V gene's germline CDR1 is MNHNS and CDR2 SASEGT. The CDR3 DNA reads TGTGCCAGCAGTGGTGGATGGGCAGGGTTAGAGACCCAGTACTTC. It codes for CASSGGWAGLETQYF.

This sequence joins TRBV28 and TRBJ1-2; possibly TRBD1 for D (5 bases). Germline values: CDR1 MDHEN, CDR2 SYDVKM. Deletions cut 5 bases from V and 8 bases from J, with 12 bases between. CDR3 length: 12 amino acids. This CDR3 reads CASSEAGYGYTF. The DNA for the CDR3 is TGTGCCAGCAGTGAGGCAGGGTACGGCTACACCTTC.

This chain joins TRBV7-2 and TRBJ2-2; D perhaps matches TRBD2 (5 bases). Trimming pared 5 bases from V and 5 bases from J, leaving 15 bases between. The length of the CDR3 is 15 residues. Germline V gene sequence: CDR1 SGHTA, CDR2 FQGNSA. Written as DNA, the CDR3 is TGTGCCAGCAGCCTACTACCCTCGGGGACCGGGGAGCTGTTTTTT. This gives the protein CASSLLPSGTGELFF.

The gene calls are TRBV2 and TRBJ2-3; TRBD2 matches at 7 bases. The V segment lost 4 bases and the J segment 1 base; nucleotides outside the gene matches: 2. In germline, CDR1 is SNHLY, CDR2 FYNNEI. The CDR3 consists of 14 residues. CDR3 region: CASSVLAGTDTQYF. The CDR3 coding sequence is TGTGCCAGCAGTGTGCTAGCGGGCACAGATACGCAGTATTTT. The full variable domain, in which reference TRBV2 and TRBJ2-3 provide the parts outside the CDR3, is EPEVTQTPSHQVTQMGQEVILRCVPISNHLYFYWYRQILGQKVEFLVSFYNNEISEKSEIFDDQFSVERPDGSNFTLKIRSTKLEDSAMYFCASSVLAGTDTQYFGPGTRLTVL.

This chain uses TRBV28 with TRBJ1-1; the D is unclear. Germline V lookup: CDR1 MDHEN, CDR2 SYDVKM. The CDR3 spans 11 residues. V shed 6 bases and J shed 10 bases, with 12 bases lying between them. The CDR3 DNA is TGTGCCAGCAGAATTTCCGGGGTAGCTTTCTTT. Translation gives CASRISGVAFF. The full variable domain, rest sourced from reference TRBV28 and TRBJ1-1, is DVKVTQSSRYLVKRTGEKVFLECVQDMDHENMFWYRQDPGLGLRLIYFSYDVKMKEKGDIPEGYSVSREKKERFSLILESASTNQTSMYLCASRISGVAFFGQGTRLTVV.

This clone appeared once. The chain combines TRBV9 with TRBJ2-1, with a tentative D call TRBD2 (5 bases). Looked up from germline, CDR1 is SGDLS and CDR2 is YYNGEE. This CDR3 has 15 residues. V lost 3 bases to trimming and J lost 0 bases, with 10 bases between them. The CDR3 region has the DNA TGTGCCAGCAGCGGGACTTCCAGCTCCTACAATGAGCAGTTCTTC. Translating gives CASSGTSSSYNEQFF.

This rearrangement joins TRBV6-6 to TRBJ2-2; the match to TRBD2 covers 7 bases. The V segment lost 11 bases and the J segment 5 bases; nucleotides outside the gene matches: 8. Germline-derived CDR1 and CDR2 are MNHNY and SVGAGI (reference sequence). The CDR3 sequence is 13 residues long. In DNA, the CDR3 is TGTGCCTCGGGAGGACTTTCGACCGGGGAGCTGTTTTTT. It yields the protein CASGGLSTGELFF.

The rearrangement uses TRBV7-9 and TRBJ2-7; 7 bases map to TRBD1. The CDR3 has 14 residues. The V gene end was trimmed by 5 bases and the J gene end by 2 bases; junction bases not matched to a gene: 6. CDR1 and CDR2 (germline): SEHNR, FQNEAQ (reference sequence). The CDR3 protein is CASSADRNAYEQYF. CDR3 in DNA: TGTGCCAGCAGCGCGGACAGGAATGCCTACGAGCAGTACTTC.

The V and J genes are TRBV2 and TRBJ1-4; possible D gene TRBD1, 6 bases. The CDR3 runs to 11 residues. Trimming removed 6 bases at V and 7 bases at J, with 6 bases between. Germline assignment: CDR1 SNHLY and CDR2 FYNNEI. CDR3 sequence: CASSRGEKLFF. CDR3 bases: TGTGCCAGCAGCAGGGGTGAAAAACTGTTTTTT.

This clone was found a few times. This chain joins TRBV5-4 and TRBJ2-5, with TRBD2 matching over 13 bases. Germline CDR1 is SGHNT and CDR2 is YYREEE (reference sequence). The CDR3 is made up of 16 amino acids. Unmatched junction bases numbered 5, after V lost 3 bases and J lost 3 bases. CDR3: CASSSGTSGAEETQYF. CDR3 coding DNA: TGTGCCAGCAGCTCTGGGACTAGCGGGGCCGAAGAGACCCAGTACTTC.

V gene TRBV7-6 combines with J gene TRBJ2-5, with 7 bases that match TRBD2. The CDR3 consists of 15 residues. Per the germline V gene, CDR1 is SGHVS and CDR2 is FNYEAQ. V lost 3 bases and J lost 1; bases outside the gene matches: 5. The CDR3 protein is CASSFAGRAQETQYF. CDR3 nucleotide sequence: TGTGCCAGCAGCTTTGCGGGGAGGGCCCAAGAGACCCAGTACTTC. The entire variable domain, with the rest obtained from reference TRBV7-6 and TRBJ2-5, is as follows: GAGVSQSPRYKVTKRGQDVALRCDPISGHVSLYWYRQALGQGPEFLTYFNYEAQQDKSGLPNDRFSAERPEGSISTLTIQRTEQRDSAMYRCASSFAGRAQETQYFGPGTRLLVL.

CDR3 sequence: CASSHGTGLRELFF. CDR3 sequence (DNA): TGTGCCAGCAGTCACGGGACAGGGTTAAGGGAACTGTTTTTT. The chain recombines TRBV28 with TRBJ1-4; 9 bases agree with TRBD1. Unmatched junction bases numbered 10, after V lost 5 bases and J lost 12 bases. CDR1 MDHEN and CDR2 SYDVKM come from the germline V gene. This CDR3 has 14 residues.

The rearrangement joins TRBV21-1 to TRBJ1-1. TRBV21-1 is a recognized pseudogene. CDR3 length equals 19 residues. CDR3 loop: CASSKAGYSSGAKNTEAFF. CDR3 DNA: TGTGCCAGCAGCAAAGCGGGTTACTCGTCTGGAGCCAAGAACACTGAAGCTTTCTTT.

V is TRBV9 and J is TRBJ2-3, with 11 bases lining up with TRBD2. Germline values: CDR1 SGDLS, CDR2 YYNGEE. CDR3 size: 15 residues. Unmatched junction bases numbered 6, after V lost 4 bases and J lost 5 bases. The DNA of the CDR3 is TGTGCCAGCAGCCTACTAGCGGGAGTTGGAGATACGCAGTATTTT. It codes for CASSLLAGVGDTQYF. The whole variable domain, remainder taken from reference TRBV9 and TRBJ2-3, is DSGVTQTPKHLITATGQRVTLRCSPRSGDLSVYWYQQSLDQGLQFLIQYYNGEERAKGNILERFSAQQFPDLHSELNLSSLELGDSALYFCASSLLAGVGDTQYFGPGTRLTVL.

The gene calls are TRBV5-6 and TRBJ1-2; 9 nucleotides agree with TRBD1. V lost 0 bases, J lost 2 bases, and 2 bases stayed unmatched. CDR3 length: 15 amino acids. Per the germline V gene, CDR1 is SGHDT and CDR2 is YYEEEE. The CDR3 is CASSLAGTGNYGYTF. The CDR3 nucleotides read TGTGCCAGCAGCTTGGCGGGGACAGGGAACTATGGCTACACCTTC.

This rearrangement joins TRBV5-4 to TRBJ2-5, with a possible D match to TRBD2 (6 bases). With 10 bases removed from V and 5 bases from J, the gap between germline ends came to 18 bases. The CDR3 consists of 13 residues. The germline V gene encodes CDR1 SGHNT and CDR2 YYREEE (reference sequence). The CDR3 bases are TGTGCCTCCGGTCGGGGACGGGAGGAGACCCAGTACTTC. Residues: CASGRGREETQYF.

In its sample, this clone was seen a few times. J is TRBJ1-5 and V is TRBV19; 7 bases agree with TRBD1. This CDR3 spans 16 amino acids. Germline V gene data show CDR1 as LNHDA and CDR2 as SQIVND (reference sequence). The V gene end was trimmed by 9 bases and the J gene end by 2 bases; junction bases not matched to a gene: 13. The CDR3 DNA reads TGTGCCAGCACTACCGGCCACAGGGGCGGCAATCAGCCCCAGCATTTT. It encodes CASTTGHRGGNQPQHF.